This paragraph covers one TCR beta chain sequence. This entry is derived from a study of control samples from healthy donors and cancer patients. Clones were sequenced by immunoSEQ multiplex PCR, and TCRdb holds only the in-frame ones, with some missing. The table lists just over 150,000 clones, approximately 94% of them singletons, with around 8.5% in the top ten. The CDR3 consists of 11 residues. Germline values: CDR1 SEHNR, CDR2 FQNEAQ (reference sequence). V shed 5 bases and J shed 5 bases, with 7 bases lying between them. The specimen sequenced was blood. The chain couples TRBV7-9 to TRBJ2-7; no clear D. This receptor was obtained from a woman aged 40 to 50 in good health. The CDR3 bases are TGTGCCAGCAGCCCGGCAAACGAGCAGTACTTC. It encodes CASSPANEQYF.